The clone carrying this T cell receptor beta chain came up a few times. What it binds is unknown. Participants comprised healthy donors of bone marrow. These data belong to a study of cytomegalovirus exposure and HLA in healthy donors. The PCR used 60 Vbeta and 13 Jbeta primers. Only in-frame clones appear in the TCRdb table, and some are missing; sequencing was by immunoSEQ multiplex PCR. Of around 94,000 clones in the sample, roughly 60% were seen once. Study results and caveats: According to an earlier analysis, most TCR beta V segments yielded productive rearrangements about 90% or about 30% of the time.

The ends lost 7 bases at V and 3 bases at J; junction bases unmatched: 11. This CDR3 has 15 amino acids. Germline CDR1 is PRHDT and CDR2 is FYEKMQ (reference sequence). The TCR was taken from a human donor in good health. The sequencing input was PBMCs. The J gene is TRBJ1-2, the V gene TRBV13; 7 nucleotides align to TRBD1. The CDR3 coding sequence is TGTGCCAGCACCCTAAATAACAGGGGAGACTATGGCTACACCTTC. Translating gives CASTLNNRGDYGYTF.